These 8 T cell receptor beta chains share one sample of origin, sequenced in a study of regulatory T cells in long-lasting Graves disease. In building TCR beta libraries, iRepertoire HTBI primers were used together with Arm-PCR of CDR3 regions. TCRdb re-called the multiplex PCR reads with MiXCR, one entry per CDR3 protein. The sample has approximately 310,000 distinct CDR3 sequences; roughly 18% are singletons. Time point described: newly diagnosed GD, antithyroid drugs for less than 3 months. Making the TCR library involved RNA that had been extracted from PBMCs. The material was peripheral blood mononuclear cells (PBMCs), obtained at new diagnosis, from a patient treated with antithyroid drugs. These receptors originate from a female donor with Graves disease.

This clonotype has ten or more counts. This chain links TRBV2 with TRBJ1-2; tentatively, D is TRBD1 (5 bases). This CDR3 has 12 amino acids. Germline-derived CDR1 and CDR2 are SNHLY and FYNNEI. Trimming removed 6 bases from V and 2 bases from J, with 7 bases in between. The CDR3 bases are TGTGCCAGCAGGGGACCCAACTATGGCTACACCTTC. Protein: CASRGPNYGYTF.

There are many counts of this clonotype. The V and J genes are TRBV6-2 or TRBV6-3 and TRBJ1-4, with a possible D match to TRBD1 (5 bases). The length of the CDR3 is 16 residues. Trimming removed 5 bases at V and 4 bases at J, with 17 bases between. The germline CDR1 and CDR2 sequences are MNHEY and SVGEGT. The CDR3 region is CASSGGWGTDNEKLFF. CDR3 sequence (DNA): TGTGCCAGCAGTGGTGGGTGGGGGACGGATAATGAAAAACTGTTTTTT.

This clonotype was seen repeatedly, ten times or more. CDR3 sequence (DNA): TGTGCCAGCAGTACGGGGGGCAAAAACACTGAAGCTTTCTTT. Protein product: CASSTGGKNTEAFF. This chain connects TRBV6-1 to TRBJ1-1, with D possibly matching TRBD1 (6 bases). Trimming shortened V by 5 bases and J by 2 bases, and 12 bases separated the two germline ends. The germline V gene encodes CDR1 MNHNS and CDR2 SASEGT. The CDR3 runs 14 residues.

This clonotype occurred a few times. The junction and the germline gene differ at one end; a read error may be behind it. The CDR3 here is CASNQDSGSGPDTQYF. The DNA of the CDR3 is TGTGCCAGCAACCAAGATAGCGGGAGTGGGCCAGATACGCAGTATTTT. The J gene is TRBJ2-3, the V gene TRBV4-2; the match to TRBD2 covers 9 bases. This CDR3 spans 16 amino acids. Germline lookup yields CDR1 LGHNA and CDR2 YNFKEQ.

This clonotype was detected ten times or more. The rearrangement links TRBV10-3 to TRBJ2-1; 12 bases align to TRBD2. There are 14 residues in the CDR3. Germline CDR1 is ENHRY and CDR2 is SYGVKD. J lost 8 bases, V lost 6 bases, and 5 bases had no gene match. CDR3 bases: TGTGCCATCAGAGGACTAGCGGGATCGGATGAGCAGTTCTTC. Translated, it gives CAIRGLAGSDEQFF.

This clonotype was observed many times. The V gene is TRBV2, the J gene TRBJ1-4; D ambiguous. This CDR3 has 14 amino acids. Germline V gene data show CDR1 as SNHLY and CDR2 as FYNNEI. V was pared by 6 bases and J by 8 bases, with 16 bases between. CDR3 nucleotides: TGTGCCAGCAGGAAGACGCCCCGGTCCGAAAAACTGTTTTTT. It encodes CASRKTPRSEKLFF. Complete variable domain (other parts from reference TRBV2 and TRBJ1-4): EPEVTQTPSHQVTQMGQEVILRCVPISNHLYFYWYRQILGQKVEFLVSFYNNEISEKSEIFDDQFSVERPDGSNFTLKIRSTKLEDSAMYFCASRKTPRSEKLFFGSGTQLSVL.

This clonotype occurred a few times. The chain combines TRBV28 with TRBJ2-7; tentatively, D is TRBD1 (6 bases). The CDR3 extends over 13 amino acids. Per germline, CDR1 MDHEN and CDR2 SYDVKM. V was shortened by 8 bases and J by 0 bases, with 11 bases between the two germline ends. DNA for the CDR3: TGTGCCAGCGGGGAAGGGGGCTCCTACGAGCAGTACTTC. Amino acid sequence: CASGEGGSYEQYF.

This clonotype has a count of ten or more. The V and J genes are TRBV2 and TRBJ2-2, with D possibly being TRBD2 (6 bases). V shed 5 bases and J shed 1 base, with 11 bases lying between them. The length of the CDR3 is 15 residues. Germline V gene lookup returns CDR1 SNHLY and CDR2 FYNNEI. CDR3 bases: TGTGCCAGCAGTCGGGAGACCAAGAACACCGGGGAGCTGTTTTTT. This translates into CASSRETKNTGELFF.